These 9 T cell receptor beta chains were all obtained from the same sample, sequenced in a study of glioma-infiltrating T cells. TCR alpha and beta CDR3 regions were amplified from RNA using iRepertoire nested multiplex PCR. TCRdb called the multiplex PCR reads again in MiXCR, with one record for every CDR3 protein. This sample yields about 190,000 distinct CDR3 sequences, of which around 32% are seen a single time; around 21% belongs to the top ten. Sequencing was carried out using glioma tissue, nonneoplastic brain tissue, or PBMCs (not recorded which). Receptor source: a human donor with low-grade glioma or glioblastoma, undergoing nonglioma brain surgery, or in good health (not recorded which).

Ten or more counts support this clonotype. The chain combines TRBV27 with TRBJ2-3; 9 positions agree with TRBD1. J gave up 8 bases and V 4 bases, and 10 bases lay outside the gene matches. Germline V lookup: CDR1 MNHEY, CDR2 SMNVEV (reference sequence). CDR3 length: 15 residues. The CDR3 reads CASSSPGQGMGTQYF. The CDR3 nucleotides read TGTGCCAGCAGTTCGCCGGGACAGGGAATGGGTACGCAGTATTTT.

This clonotype was observed at least ten times. The chain carries TRBV7-2 and TRBJ2-5; 9 bases match TRBD1. V shed 5 bases and J 2 bases; nucleotides not matched to a gene: 12. This CDR3 is built from 17 residues. The V gene's germline CDR1 is SGHTA and CDR2 FQGNSA. CDR3 sequence reads: CASSPNPTGGLQETQYF. The CDR3 DNA sequence: TGTGCCAGCAGCCCCAACCCGACAGGGGGATTACAAGAGACCCAGTACTTC.

The V call is TRBV6-5, the J call TRBJ1-5, with 8 bases fitting TRBD1. V lost 5 bases, J lost 6 bases, and 12 bases stayed unmatched. The CDR3 spans 16 residues. Germline V CDR1 and CDR2: MNHEY, SVGAGI. As DNA, the CDR3 is TGTGCCAGCAGTCTAATCAGGGGGCGACAGGTTCAGCCCCAGCATTTT. It translates to CASSLIRGRQVQPQHF.

This chain links TRBV7-9 with TRBJ2-5; no definite D call. This CDR3 has 13 residues. V was cut by 8 bases and J by 1 base, with 11 bases left in between. The germline V gene encodes CDR1 SEHNR and CDR2 FQNEAQ (reference sequence). The CDR3 loop is CASARPGQETQYF. CDR3 in DNA: TGTGCCAGCGCTCGGCCCGGCCAAGAGACCCAGTACTTC.

This clonotype has just one count. The gene calls are TRBV29-1 and TRBJ2-3, with TRBD2 matching 8 bases. Per the germline V gene, CDR1 is SQVTM and CDR2 is ANQGSEA. CDR3 size: 15 residues. The CDR3 DNA reads as TGCACCACAGGGAGCGGGGGCTTTAGCACAGATACGCAGTATTTT. Residues: CTTGSGGFSTDTQYF.

This clonotype was counted at least ten times. This chain links TRBV6-6 with TRBJ2-7, with 12 bases that match TRBD1. This CDR3 has 15 residues. Germline V gene lookup returns CDR1 MNHNY and CDR2 SVGAGI (reference sequence). V shed 2 bases and J 5 bases; nucleotides not matched to a gene: 4. CDR3 bases: TGTGCCAGCAGTTACGTAGGGACAGGGGGCCACGAGCAGTACTTC. This encodes CASSYVGTGGHEQYF.

As to this clonotype: Just one base apart from a much larger clone, this may be a read error. The CDR3 here is CASSLLQEPKETQYF. DNA of the CDR3: TGTGCCAGCAGCTTACTACAGGAGCCAAAGGAGACCCAGTACTTC. V is TRBV7-9 and J is TRBJ2-5; D may be TRBD1 (5 bases). CDR3 size: 15 residues. Trimming left V 2 bases short and J 5 bases short, with 15 bases between. Germline V gives CDR1 SEHNR, CDR2 FQNEAQ (reference sequence).

The rearrangement links TRBV11-2 to TRBJ2-5; D remains unclear. The CDR3 totals 14 residues. V lost 2 bases and J 2 bases, leaving 9 bases between the germline ends. Germline loops: CDR1 SGHAT, CDR2 FQNNGV. Here the CDR3 DNA reads TGTGCCAGCAGCTTATCGCCCGATCAAGAGACCCAGTACTTC. This gives the protein CASSLSPDQETQYF.

This clonotype occurred once. At one end, the junction sequence differs from germline, possibly due to a read error. The CDR3: CASSFGVF. The DNA for the CDR3 is TGTGCCAGCAGCTTTGGGGTCTTC. The rearrangement links TRBV7-2 to TRBJ2-1; D call uncertain. The CDR3 spans 8 residues. CDR1 and CDR2 (germline): SGHTA, FQGNSA. The complete variable domain, with remaining parts taken from reference TRBV7-2 and TRBJ2-1, reads GAGVSQSPSNKVTEKGKDVELRCDPISGHTALYWYRQSLGQGLEFLIYFQGNSAPDKSGLPSDRFSAERTGGSVSTLTIQRTQQEDSAVYLCASSFGVFGPGTRLTVL.